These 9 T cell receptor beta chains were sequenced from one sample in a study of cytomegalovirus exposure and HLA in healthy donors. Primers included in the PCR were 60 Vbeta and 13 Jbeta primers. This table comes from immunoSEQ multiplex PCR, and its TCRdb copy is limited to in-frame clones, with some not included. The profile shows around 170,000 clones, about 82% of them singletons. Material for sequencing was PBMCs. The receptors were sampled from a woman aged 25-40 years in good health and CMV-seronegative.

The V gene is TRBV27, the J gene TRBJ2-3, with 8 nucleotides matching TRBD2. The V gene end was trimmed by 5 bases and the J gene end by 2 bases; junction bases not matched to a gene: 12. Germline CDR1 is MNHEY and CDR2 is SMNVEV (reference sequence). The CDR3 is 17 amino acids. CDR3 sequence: CASSHHGSRGVTDTQYF. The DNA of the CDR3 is TGTGCCAGCAGTCATCACGGCTCGCGGGGGGTCACAGATACGCAGTATTTT.

The CDR3 region is CAISVLQGLSYGYTF. CDR3 DNA: TGTGCCATCAGTGTCCTACAGGGCCTTAGCTATGGCTACACCTTC. V gene TRBV10-3 combines with J gene TRBJ1-2, with TRBD1 as a possible D gene (6 bases). The CDR3 has 15 amino acids. V lost 4 bases and J 4 bases, leaving 16 bases between the germline ends. Germline V CDR1 and CDR2: ENHRY, SYGVKD.

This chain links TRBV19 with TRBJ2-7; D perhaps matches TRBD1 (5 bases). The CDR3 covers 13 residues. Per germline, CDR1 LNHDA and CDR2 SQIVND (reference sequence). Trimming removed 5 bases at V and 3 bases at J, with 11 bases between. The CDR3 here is CASSSRQLYEQYF. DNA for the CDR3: TGTGCCAGTAGTTCCCGACAGCTCTACGAGCAGTACTTC.

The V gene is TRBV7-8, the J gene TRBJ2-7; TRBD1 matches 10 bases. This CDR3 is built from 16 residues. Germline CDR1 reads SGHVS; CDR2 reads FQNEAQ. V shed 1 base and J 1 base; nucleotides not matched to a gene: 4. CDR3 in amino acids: CASSLGTGGRSYEQYF. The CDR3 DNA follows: TGTGCCAGCAGCTTAGGGACAGGGGGTCGGTCCTACGAGCAGTACTTC.

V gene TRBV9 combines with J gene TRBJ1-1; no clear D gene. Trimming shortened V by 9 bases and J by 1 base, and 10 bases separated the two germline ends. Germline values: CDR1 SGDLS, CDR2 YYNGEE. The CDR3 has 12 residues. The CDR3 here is CATKRGNTEAFF. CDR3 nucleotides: TGTGCCACCAAGCGAGGGAACACTGAAGCTTTCTTT.

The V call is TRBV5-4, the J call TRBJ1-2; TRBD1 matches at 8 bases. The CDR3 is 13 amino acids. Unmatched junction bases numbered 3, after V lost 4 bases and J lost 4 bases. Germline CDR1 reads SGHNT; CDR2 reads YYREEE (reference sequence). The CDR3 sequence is CASSPGGTYGYTF. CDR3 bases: TGTGCCAGCAGCCCAGGGGGCACCTATGGCTACACCTTC.

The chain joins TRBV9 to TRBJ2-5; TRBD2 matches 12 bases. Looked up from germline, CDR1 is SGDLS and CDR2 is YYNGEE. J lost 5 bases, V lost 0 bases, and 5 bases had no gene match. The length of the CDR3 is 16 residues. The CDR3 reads CASSVASGGAGETQYF. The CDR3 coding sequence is TGTGCCAGCAGCGTAGCTAGCGGGGGGGCAGGGGAGACCCAGTACTTC.

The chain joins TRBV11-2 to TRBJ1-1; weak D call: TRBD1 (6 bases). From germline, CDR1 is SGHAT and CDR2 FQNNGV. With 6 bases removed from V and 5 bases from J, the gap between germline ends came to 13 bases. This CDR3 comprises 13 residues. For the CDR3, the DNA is TGTGCCAGCAGGTTTACAGGGTATACTGAAGCTTTCTTT. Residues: CASRFTGYTEAFF.

The CDR3 region has the DNA TGTGCCAGCAGGGGGGACAGGGCAGGTAATTCACCCCTCCACTTT. Its translation: CASRGDRAGNSPLHF. The V and J genes are TRBV5-5 and TRBJ1-6, with TRBD1 matching 9 bases. CDR3 size: 15 residues. Germline values: CDR1 SGHKS, CDR2 YYEKEE (reference sequence). V shed 5 bases, J shed 6 bases, and the junction held 6 bases outside the gene matches.